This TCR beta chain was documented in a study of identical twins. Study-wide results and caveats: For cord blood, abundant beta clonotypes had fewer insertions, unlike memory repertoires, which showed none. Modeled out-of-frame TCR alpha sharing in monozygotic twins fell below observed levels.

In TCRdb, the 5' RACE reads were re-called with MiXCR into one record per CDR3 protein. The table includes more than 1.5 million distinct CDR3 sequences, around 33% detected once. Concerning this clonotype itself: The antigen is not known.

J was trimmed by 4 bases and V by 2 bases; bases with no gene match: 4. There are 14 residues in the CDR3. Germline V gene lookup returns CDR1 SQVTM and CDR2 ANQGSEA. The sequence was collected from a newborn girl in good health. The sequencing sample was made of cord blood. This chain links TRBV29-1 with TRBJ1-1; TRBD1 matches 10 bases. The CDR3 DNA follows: TGCAGCGTTGAATCCGGGACAGGGGTCACTGAAGCTTTCTTT. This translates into CSVESGTGVTEAFF.